A single sample is the source of the 27 T cell receptor beta chains below, sequenced in a study of blood T cells in healthy people across ages (dated by TCRdb to 2014 to 2015). Library preparation was by 5' RACE. Sequencing took place on an Illumina HiSeq 2500. The second PCR ran for about 6 to 11 cycles and used a J-beta primer mix along with a sample-barcoded 5' primer. TCRdb cleaned the public reads at Q25 with fastp, built clones with MiXCR and kept in-frame beta chains. Identical CDR3 protein sequences are pooled into one entry, listed with their most common genes and DNA. The sample profile shows 1.6 million or so distinct CDR3 sequences; roughly 32% of them were found once. The leading ten clones occupy 10% to 12% of the sample. What was sequenced was blood. These receptors were taken from a woman aged 25 to 39 in good health.

V is TRBV5-5 and J is TRBJ2-5; TRBD1 matches at 7 bases. The J call may not be correct, given that the DNA end is closer to TRBJ2-7. Germline loops: CDR1 SGHKS, CDR2 YYEKEE (reference sequence). The CDR3 length is 15 residues. CDR3 in DNA: TGTGCCAGCAGCTTGTGGTCAGGGGGACACTACGAGCAGTACTTC. Amino acid sequence: CASSLWSGGHYEQYF.

This clonotype was detected only a few times. This chain uses TRBV20-1 with TRBJ2-5; D could derive from TRBD1 or TRBD2 (7 bases each). The V gene's germline CDR1 is DFQATT and CDR2 SNEGSKA (reference sequence). Trimming shortened V by 3 bases and J by 9 bases, and 14 bases separated the two germline ends. There are 12 residues in the CDR3. CDR3: CSASSQGGAQYF. The CDR3 coding sequence is TGCAGTGCTAGTAGCCAGGGGGGGGCCCAGTACTTC.

This clonotype has only a few counts. A read error may account for a junction end that differs from germline. This chain uses TRBV7-9 with TRBJ2-7; D might be TRBD1 or TRBD2, each matching 5 bases. This CDR3 region has 14 residues. CDR1 is SEHNR and CDR2 is FQNEAQ in the germline V gene (reference sequence). CDR3 amino acids: CASSLVGDSYEQYF. The DNA for the CDR3 is TGCGCCAGCAGCTTGGTGGGGGACTCCTACGAGCAGTACTTC.

The V gene is TRBV5-1, the J gene TRBJ2-5; 9 bases are shared with TRBD1. This CDR3 has 16 amino acids. CDR1 SGHRS and CDR2 YFSETQ come from the germline V gene. Trimming took 4 bases from V and 4 from J; bases not matched to a gene: 11. CDR3 in DNA: TGCGCCAGCAGCCTACAGGGGGCTCTCGCTTTAGAGACCCAGTACTTC. As protein: CASSLQGALALETQYF.

This clonotype appeared a few times. The chain carries TRBV20-1 and TRBJ2-7, with TRBD1 matching 9 bases. J was trimmed by 5 bases and V by 5 bases; bases with no gene match: 10. The CDR3 is 14 residues long. Germline CDR1 and CDR2: DFQATT and SNEGSKA (reference sequence). The CDR3 reads CSAWRGTGTDEQYF. CDR3 DNA sequence: TGCAGTGCTTGGAGGGGGACAGGGACCGACGAGCAGTACTTC.

This clonotype was detected a few times. The chain combines TRBV25-1 with TRBJ1-2; 10 bases are a match to TRBD1. The germline CDR1 and CDR2 sequences are MGHDK and SYGVNS. Trimming removed 2 bases from V and 5 bases from J; junction bases left unmatched: 8. The CDR3 sequence is 16 residues long. CDR3 amino acids: CASSEGDRGLWYGYTF. Here the CDR3 DNA reads TGTGCCAGCAGTGAAGGGGACAGGGGACTTTGGTATGGCTACACCTTC.

The genes are TRBV20-1 and TRBJ2-7, with TRBD1 identical over 8 bases. Germline-derived CDR1 and CDR2 are DFQATT and SNEGSKA (reference sequence). V dropped 7 bases and J dropped 2; count of bases not matched to a gene: 13. This CDR3 contains 15 residues. The CDR3 protein is CSVREMTGDTYEQYF. CDR3 nucleotides: TGCAGTGTTAGGGAAATGACAGGGGACACCTACGAGCAGTACTTC.

This clonotype was seen only a few times. V and J are TRBV7-3 and TRBJ2-7; weak D call: TRBD2 (7 bases). Trimming pared 2 bases from V and 4 bases from J, leaving 12 bases between. In germline, CDR1 is SGHTA, CDR2 FQGTGA. This CDR3 contains 14 residues. The CDR3 nucleotides are TGTGCCAGCAGCTTAGGCGGGGGCGAGTACGAGCAGTACTTC. The encoded protein is CASSLGGGEYEQYF.

The genes are TRBV12-3 or TRBV12-4 and TRBJ1-2; no reliable D call. This CDR3 has 12 amino acids. V was trimmed by 5 bases and J by 8 bases, leaving 12 bases between them. CDR3 sequence: CASSPGKVGYTF. The DNA for the CDR3 is TGTGCCAGCAGTCCGGGGAAAGTGGGCTACACCTTC.

This chain uses TRBV2 with TRBJ2-7, with 16 bases that match TRBD2. V lost 4 bases, J lost 0 bases, and 3 bases stayed unmatched. Germline V gene lookup returns CDR1 SNHLY and CDR2 FYNNEI. The CDR3 spans 17 residues. CDR3 loop: CASSGGLAGGSSYEQYF. The CDR3 DNA reads as TGTGCCAGCAGTGGGGGACTAGCGGGAGGGAGCTCCTACGAGCAGTACTTC.

About this clonotype: Compared with germline, one end of the junction differs, possibly owing to a read error. The chain couples TRBV3-1 to TRBJ2-3, with a possible D match to TRBD2 (5 bases). The CDR3 has 14 residues. In germline, CDR1 is LGHDT, CDR2 YNNKEL (reference sequence). The CDR3 reads CASKIEGGTDTQDF. As DNA, the CDR3 is TGTGCCAGCAAAATCGAGGGTGGCACAGATACGCAGGATTTT.

This clonotype has just a few counts. The chain is built from TRBV12-3 or TRBV12-4 and TRBJ2-5; D gene unclear. V was trimmed by 3 bases and J by 11 bases, leaving 13 bases between them. The CDR3 covers 12 residues. This CDR3 is CASSFDTFGQYF. The CDR3 nucleotides are TGTGCCAGCAGTTTTGATACCTTCGGGCAGTACTTC.

This clonotype was seen more than once but under ten times. The gene calls are TRBV27 and TRBJ2-1, with D hard to call. Germline loops: CDR1 MNHEY, CDR2 SMNVEV (reference sequence). V lost 0 bases, J lost 7 bases, and 10 bases lay in between. The CDR3 extends over 14 amino acids. For the CDR3, the DNA is TGTGCCAGCAGTTTATCTGGGGTAATAAATGAGCAGTTCTTC. Residues: CASSLSGVINEQFF.

This chain joins TRBV7-9 and TRBJ2-7; 7 bases are shared with TRBD1. This CDR3 region has 16 residues. Germline V lookup: CDR1 SEHNR, CDR2 FQNEAQ (reference sequence). Unmatched junction bases numbered 17, after V lost 5 bases and J lost 7 bases. Written as DNA, the CDR3 is TGTGCCAGCAGCCAGGGGGTCAGGGGTTCCTACAATGAGCAGTACTTC. As protein: CASSQGVRGSYNEQYF.

There are a few counts of this clonotype. The chain couples TRBV20-1 to TRBJ1-2, with D possibly being TRBD1 (5 bases). Per germline, CDR1 DFQATT and CDR2 SNEGSKA (reference sequence). This CDR3 is 12 amino acids long. Trimming took off 4 bases at V and 6 bases at J, with 12 bases between the two ends. The CDR3 DNA reads as TGCAGTGCTATTCAGGGAGGGGATGGCTACACCTTC. Its translation: CSAIQGGDGYTF.

The chain couples TRBV15 to TRBJ2-7, with D hard to call. Germline V lookup: CDR1 LNHNV, CDR2 YYDKDF (reference sequence). CDR3 length: 17 residues. With 0 bases removed from V and 1 base from J, the gap between germline ends came to 16 bases. For the CDR3, the DNA is TGTGCCACCAGCAGAGAGTCTTTTGGGGTCGAGTCCTACGAGCAGTACTTC. It codes for CATSRESFGVESYEQYF.

The V and J genes are TRBV6-1 and TRBJ1-5; D might be TRBD1 (6 bases). The CDR3 extends over 16 amino acids. From germline, CDR1 is MNHNS and CDR2 SASEGT. Trimming took off 2 bases at V and 4 bases at J, with 15 bases between the two ends. The CDR3 loop is CASSEKNRVLNQPQHF. In DNA form, the CDR3 reads TGTGCCAGCAGTGAAAAAAACAGGGTTTTAAATCAGCCCCAGCATTTT.

The chain uses TRBV20-1 and TRBJ2-3; 11 bases map to TRBD2. The junction had 5 bases not matched to a gene; V was cut back by 3 bases and J by 9 bases. Germline V gives CDR1 DFQATT, CDR2 SNEGSKA (reference sequence). The CDR3 loop spans 13 amino acids. The CDR3 loop is CSARLAGGRTQYF. For the CDR3, the DNA is TGCAGTGCTAGGCTAGCGGGGGGCCGGACGCAGTATTTT.

Regarding this clonotype: Compared with germline, one end of the junction differs, possibly owing to a read error. Written as DNA, the CDR3 is TGTACCAGCAGTTTCGGAGGGCGAGAGACCCAGTACTTC. Protein: CTSSFGGRETQYF. The chain couples TRBV12-3 or TRBV12-4 to TRBJ2-7; possibly TRBD2 for D (6 bases). The J call may be wrong; the DNA end is better matched by TRBJ2-5. This CDR3 has 13 amino acids.

Remarks on this clonotype: A much larger clone lies one base from this, so it may be a read error. The rearrangement joins TRBV5-8 to TRBJ2-7; D uncertain. The CDR3 spans 13 residues. V was trimmed by 4 bases and J by 10 bases, leaving 18 bases between them. Germline V gene data show CDR1 as SGHTS and CDR2 as YDEGEE. The CDR3 spells CASSRSAVRDQYF. DNA for the CDR3: TGTGCCAGCAGCCGCTCTGCGGTTCGCGATCAGTACTTC.

This rearrangement joins TRBV2 to TRBJ2-7; no firm D call. V lost 5 bases and J lost 4, with 6 bases in between. From germline, CDR1 is SNHLY and CDR2 FYNNEI. The CDR3 consists of 11 residues. CDR3: CASSWRYEQYF. The CDR3 DNA reads TGTGCCAGCAGTTGGCGTTACGAGCAGTACTTC.

This sequence joins TRBV7-9 and TRBJ2-2; D is unclear. V was shortened by 7 bases and J by 4 bases, with 10 bases between the two germline ends. CDR1 is SEHNR and CDR2 is FQNEAQ in the germline V gene (reference sequence). There are 13 residues in the CDR3. The CDR3 is CASNLGVTGELFF. The CDR3 DNA sequence: TGTGCCAGCAACTTGGGTGTCACCGGGGAGCTGTTTTTT.

A word on this clonotype: Because it lacks the conserved phenylalanine or tryptophan at the end, this CDR3 is likely a read error. The V call is TRBV6-6, the J call TRBJ1-1, with D possibly being TRBD1 (6 bases). CDR1 is MNHNY and CDR2 is SVGAGI in the germline V gene (reference sequence). The CDR3 is 12 amino acids. Trimming stripped 4 bases from V and 9 bases from J, with 12 bases between. CDR3 sequence reads: CASSSTGMQAFS. Here the CDR3 DNA reads TGTGCCAGCAGTTCAACAGGGATGCAAGCTTTCTCT.

The V gene is TRBV12-3 or TRBV12-4, the J gene TRBJ2-2; 12 positions agree with TRBD2. V gave up 5 bases and J gave up 8 bases; unmatched junction bases: 9. The CDR3 sequence is 16 residues long. The CDR3 spells CASSQPTSGRSGELFF. The CDR3 DNA reads as TGTGCCAGCAGTCAACCGACTAGCGGGAGATCTGGGGAGCTGTTTTTT.

The chain combines TRBV24-1 with TRBJ2-2, with D possibly matching TRBD1 (5 bases). Trimming stripped 9 bases from V and 3 bases from J, with 10 bases between. The CDR3 loop spans 13 amino acids. Germline CDR1 and CDR2: KGHDR and SFDVKD. CDR3 residues: CATQGLDTGELFF. CDR3 DNA sequence: TGTGCCACCCAGGGTCTGGACACCGGGGAGCTGTTTTTT.

The chain couples TRBV20-1 to TRBJ2-1, with 9 bases lining up with TRBD1. V shed 4 bases and J 6 bases; nucleotides not matched to a gene: 1. The CDR3 extends over 12 amino acids. CDR1 is DFQATT, CDR2 SNEGSKA, per germline (reference sequence). The CDR3 nucleotides read TGCAGTGCTAAGGACAGGGGCAATGAGCAGTTCTTC. This translates into CSAKDRGNEQFF.

The chain recombines TRBV27 with TRBJ2-6, with D possibly TRBD1 on 5 matching bases. Germline V gene data show CDR1 as MNHEY and CDR2 as SMNVEV (reference sequence). CDR3 size: 16 residues. Trimming left V 4 bases short and J 0 bases short, with 10 bases between. The CDR3 here is CASSSNRISGANVLTF. CDR3 bases: TGTGCCAGCAGTTCAAACAGGATCTCTGGGGCCAACGTCCTGACTTTC.